This T cell receptor beta chain is drawn from a study of Ad26.COV2.S vaccination and SARS-CoV-2 variants (dated by TCRdb to the early 2020s). Background for the entire study: Donors in the vaccine arm were drawn from COV1001, a multicentre, randomized, double-blind, placebo-controlled phase I-IIa trial testing Ad26.COV2.S in healthy adults. The TCR-sequenced set comprised approximately 32 samples: around 20 Ad26.COV2.S vaccine recipients, 5 placebo recipients and 8 SARS-CoV-2 convalescent individuals. Blinding of investigators to trial group allocation was maintained during experiments and outcome assessment. The specificity and breadth of SARS-CoV-2-reactive T cell receptors after Ad26.COV2.S vaccination were assessed by TCRbeta repertoire sequencing. Trial participants were randomized into five groups of five: low-dose or high-dose Ad26.COV2.S given once or twice, or placebo on both occasions. Ad26.COV2.S was administered intramuscularly at a dose of 5x10^10 or 1x10^11 viral particles, either as one shot or as two shots given 56 days apart.

Note on this clone: This clone's antigen is unknown. No quality values exist for individual bases; no much larger clone is one base distant.

The immunoSEQ Assay was the method used to sequence TCRbeta CDR3 regions. After extraction, genomic DNA underwent amplification by bias-controlled multiplex PCR, followed by high-throughput sequencing. Processing in the source paper ran as follows. To quantify the absolute abundance of every unique TCRbeta CDR3 region, sequences were collapsed and filtered. T cell fraction was estimated by normalization of TCRbeta template counts to usable DNA, with usable DNA being measured through amplification of reference genes present in all nucleated cells. Repertoire TCRs were annotated as SARS-CoV-2-specific when V gene, CDR3 amino acid sequence and J gene were exactly matched to a known reactive TCR set. The reference SARS-CoV-2 TCR set came from MIRA and was filtered for enrichment in COVID-19-positive ImmuneCODE repertoires, removing public or cross-reactive TCRs. Using the MIRA antigens, annotated TCRs were further analysed by specific ORF or by position within an ORF. Breadth was defined as the number of annotated unique rearrangements divided by the total number of unique productive rearrangements, and depth was defined as the summed frequency of the annotated unique rearrangements. TCR breadth was compared between groups using two-sided Wilcoxon rank-sum tests. TCRdb's version of the immuneACCESS table is confined to in-frame rearrangements and falls short of the full clone set. An unresolved V gene accounts for under half of the shortfall where checked; the remainder is of unknown origin. Clonal size and the V and J genes are those of that table, whereas D and trimming came from the DNA. Across this sample there are approximately 460,000 clones, with around 89% seen only once. Of the sample, about 1.5% falls within the top ten clones.

The treatment or condition label, as the study defines it: around 19 received Ad26.COV2.S at low or high dose, single or two shots; about 5 received placebo; per-sample allocation not given. For vaccine and placebo recipients, repertoires were sequenced using samples collected on day 63 after the first injection. Cohort 1b enrolled fewer than 30 adults aged 18-55 years at a single site in Boston, USA, between 29 July and 7 August 2020. Ad26.COV2.S consisted of a replication-incompetent adenovirus type 26 vector by which a prefusion-stabilized SARS-CoV-2 spike protein from the original Wuhan strain was expressed. Overall results and qualifications from the work: After vaccination, substantial breadth of spike-specific CD8+ and CD4+ T cell responses was reported. Ad26.COV2.S recipients had higher spike-specific TCR breadth than placebo recipients (P = 0.0014). Vaccine and placebo recipients had similar non-spike TCR breadth, a finding consistent with the vaccine containing only spike. It was noted by the authors that total T cell responses may have been underestimated by the TCR breadth and depth analyses. Comparing responses between vaccine doses or regimens was not something the study was powered to do.

V is shortened by 0 bases, J by 4 bases, and the region joining them spans 5 bases. Including the terminal cysteine and phenylalanine, the CDR3 comprises 13 residues. The sequence is cut down to CDR3 DNA, 39 bases in frame from base 1. CDR1 is given as SGHRS and CDR2 as YFSETQ, both from the germline V gene. Sequencing used peripheral blood, obtained in a trial of Ad26.COV2.S vaccine versus placebo. This TCR was recovered from a person between 18 and 65 years old who received the Ad26.COV2.S COVID-19 vaccine or a placebo. This chain joins TRBV5-1 to TRBJ1-5; the D gene remains uncertain. CDR3 protein: CASSLAGNQPQHF. The nucleotides read TGCGCCAGCAGCTTGGCAGGTAATCAGCCCCAGCATTTT. Beyond the CDR3, the reference TRBV5-1 and TRBJ1-5 genes provide the residues; the full variable domain reads: KAGVTQTPRYLIKTRGQQVTLSCSPISGHRSVSWYQQTPGQGLQFLFEYFSETQRNKGNFPGRFSGRQFSNSRSEMNVSTLELGDSALYLCASSLAGNQPQHFGDGTRLSIL.